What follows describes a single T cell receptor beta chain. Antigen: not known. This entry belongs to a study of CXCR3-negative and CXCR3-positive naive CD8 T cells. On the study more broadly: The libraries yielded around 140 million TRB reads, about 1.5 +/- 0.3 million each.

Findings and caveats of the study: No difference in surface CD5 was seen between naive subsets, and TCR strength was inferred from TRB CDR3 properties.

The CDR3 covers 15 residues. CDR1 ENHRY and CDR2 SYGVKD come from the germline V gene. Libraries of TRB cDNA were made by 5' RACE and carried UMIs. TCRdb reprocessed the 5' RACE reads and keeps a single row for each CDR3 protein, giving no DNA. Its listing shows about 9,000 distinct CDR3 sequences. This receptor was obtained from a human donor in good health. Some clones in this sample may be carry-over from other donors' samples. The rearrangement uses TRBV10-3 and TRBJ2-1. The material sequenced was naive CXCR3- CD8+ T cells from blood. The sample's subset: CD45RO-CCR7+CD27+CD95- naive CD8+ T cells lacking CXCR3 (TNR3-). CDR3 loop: CAISGVDLAYNEQFF.